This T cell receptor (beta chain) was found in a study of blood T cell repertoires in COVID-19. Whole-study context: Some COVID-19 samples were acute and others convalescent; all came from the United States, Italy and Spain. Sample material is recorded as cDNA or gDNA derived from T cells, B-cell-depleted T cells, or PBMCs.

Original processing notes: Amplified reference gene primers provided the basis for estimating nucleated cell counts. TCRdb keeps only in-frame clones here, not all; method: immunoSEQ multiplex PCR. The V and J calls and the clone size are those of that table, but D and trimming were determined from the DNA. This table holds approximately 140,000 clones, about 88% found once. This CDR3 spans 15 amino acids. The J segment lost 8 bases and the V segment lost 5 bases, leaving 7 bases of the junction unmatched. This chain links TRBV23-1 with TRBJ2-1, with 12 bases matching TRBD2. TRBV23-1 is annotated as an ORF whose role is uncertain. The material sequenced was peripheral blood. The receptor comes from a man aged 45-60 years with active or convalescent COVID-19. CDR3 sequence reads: CASSSSGRGPDEQFF. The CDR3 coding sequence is TGCGCCAGCAGTTCTAGCGGGAGGGGTCCTGATGAGCAGTTCTTC.